Each of the 24 T cell receptor beta chains below was sequenced from the same sample in a study of CXCR3-negative and CXCR3-positive naive CD8 T cells. In preparing the TRB cDNA libraries, 5' RACE with UMI labels was used. TCRdb derives one entry per CDR3 protein from the 5' RACE reads, leaving out DNA. The sample includes about 40,000 distinct CDR3 sequences. The sample was memory CD8+ T cells from blood. The receptors were gathered from a human donor in good health. Some clones in this sample may be carry-over from other donors' samples.

The chain links TRBV6-4 to TRBJ2-3; TCRdb indicates TRBD1, and absent DNA this call remains unverified. Germline V gene lookup returns CDR1 MRHNA and CDR2 SNTAGT. The CDR3 loop spans 14 amino acids. The CDR3 here is CASSEEGATDTQYF.

This chain uses TRBV2 with TRBJ2-2. CDR1 is SNHLY and CDR2 is FYNNEI in the germline V gene. CDR3 size: 17 residues. This CDR3 is CASNGRTRTANTGELFF. Complete variable domain (other parts from reference TRBV2 and TRBJ2-2): EPEVTQTPSHQVTQMGQEVILRCVPISNHLYFYWYRQILGQKVEFLVSFYNNEISEKSEIFDDQFSVERPDGSNFTLKIRSTKLEDSAMYFCASNGRTRTANTGELFFGEGSRLTVL.

V is TRBV5-1 and J is TRBJ2-3; TCRdb gives TRBD2 as the D gene, but with no DNA this cannot be confirmed. CDR3 length: 16 amino acids. Germline V lookup: CDR1 SGHRS, CDR2 YFSETQ. CDR3 sequence reads: CASSLETSGGADTQYF.

V gene TRBV12-5 combines with J gene TRBJ1-1. Germline CDR1 and CDR2: LGHNT and FRNRAP. The CDR3 contains 14 residues. CDR3 residues: CASGPGLFNTEAFF.

The chain is built from TRBV7-8 and TRBJ1-5; the D gene TCRdb calls, TRBD1, cannot be checked with no DNA. The CDR3 consists of 15 residues. The V gene's germline CDR1 is SGHVS and CDR2 FQNEAQ. The CDR3 loop reads CASGLADSSNQPQHF.

The rearrangement uses TRBV10-3 and TRBJ2-7; no DNA is available, so the TRBD2 call from TCRdb remains unchecked. The CDR3 loop spans 15 amino acids. CDR1 and CDR2 (germline): ENHRY, SYGVKD. The CDR3: CAIRATSGLTYEQYF.

The V call is TRBV29-1, the J call TRBJ2-1; TCRdb outputs TRBD2, but without DNA this stays unchecked. Germline-derived CDR1 and CDR2 are SQVTM and ANQGSEA. The CDR3 has 13 amino acids. The CDR3: CSVEDSEGNEQFF.

The V call is TRBV9, the J call TRBJ1-2. The germline gives CDR1 SGDLS, CDR2 YYNGEE. The length of the CDR3 is 14 residues. CDR3 sequence: CASSVSRANYGYTF.

The rearrangement joins TRBV5-6 to TRBJ2-7; with no DNA, the TCRdb D assignment of TRBD2 cannot be verified. Germline V gene sequence: CDR1 SGHDT, CDR2 YYEEEE. This CDR3 spans 17 amino acids. CDR3 sequence reads: CASSFGAGGRPDYEQYF.

Its frequency marks this clonotype as medium-sized. The genes are TRBV19 and TRBJ2-3; there is no DNA to check the TCRdb D call of TRBD2. Germline lookup yields CDR1 LNHDA and CDR2 SQIVND (reference sequence). This CDR3 comprises 17 residues. CDR3: CASSGPYFASSTDTQYF.

The J gene is TRBJ2-2, the V gene TRBV4-3; absent DNA, TCRdb's TRBD2 call cannot be checked. The CDR3 contains 20 residues. Germline lookup yields CDR1 LGHNA and CDR2 YSLEER. CDR3 residues: CASSQGLGLAGALNTGELFF.

V and J are TRBV12-3 or TRBV12-4 and TRBJ2-3; TCRdb's D call of TRBD1 is untestable without DNA. The CDR3 spans 16 residues. This chain's CDR3 is CASSFVSPGATDTQYF.

The J gene is TRBJ2-7, the V gene TRBV7-6; TCRdb selects TRBD1, and the lack of DNA leaves this call unchecked. The germline V gene has CDR1 SGHVS and CDR2 FNYEAQ. The CDR3 spans 15 residues. The CDR3 protein is CASSLGTGATREQYF.

V gene TRBV7-3 combines with J gene TRBJ2-1; TCRdb picks TRBD1, but there is no DNA to check that call. The germline V gene has CDR1 SGHTA and CDR2 FQGTGA. The CDR3 runs to 17 residues. The CDR3: CASSLYKGAQGYNEQFF.

The chain joins TRBV20-1 to TRBJ2-7. The CDR3 has 13 amino acids. Germline-derived CDR1 and CDR2 are DFQATT and SNEGSKA (reference sequence). The CDR3 loop is CSATEYGPYEQYF.

The V gene is TRBV28, the J gene TRBJ2-5; TCRdb returns TRBD1, unconfirmable since there is no DNA. Germline values: CDR1 MDHEN, CDR2 SYDVKM. The CDR3 length is 19 residues. CDR3 region: CASRRLTGFNGGYQETQYF.

CDR3 loop: CASSQDRGGYTF. This chain joins TRBV4-3 and TRBJ1-2. The CDR3 has 12 residues. Germline CDR1 LGHNA, CDR2 YSLEER.

The chain couples TRBV25-1 to TRBJ2-2; lacking DNA, the TRBD1 call made by TCRdb goes unchecked. The CDR3 spans 13 residues. CDR1 MGHDK and CDR2 SYGVNS come from the germline V gene. CDR3 in amino acids: CASSEGDVGELFF.

The chain links TRBV29-1 to TRBJ2-2. Germline V CDR1 and CDR2: SQVTM, ANQGSEA. CDR3 length: 14 residues. The CDR3 sequence: CSVTGTANTGELFF.

This CDR3 is CSARGIWIEMTEAFF. The chain uses TRBV20-1 and TRBJ1-1. The CDR3 covers 15 residues. Germline values: CDR1 DFQATT, CDR2 SNEGSKA (reference sequence).

The V call is TRBV5-5, the J call TRBJ1-5. The CDR3 consists of 15 residues. Germline V gene lookup returns CDR1 SGHKS and CDR2 YYEKEE (reference sequence). CDR3 loop: CASSPTLDSNQPQHF.

The gene calls are TRBV7-9 and TRBJ2-7; TCRdb proposes TRBD1, but this gene call is untestable without DNA. CDR3 length equals 14 residues. Per germline, CDR1 SEHNR and CDR2 FQNEAQ (reference sequence). The CDR3 loop is CASSIRDGSYEQYF.

This chain joins TRBV6-5 and TRBJ1-6. Germline V gene data show CDR1 as MNHEY and CDR2 as SVGAGI. The CDR3 has 19 residues. The CDR3 loop reads CASSYRPRTLNSYNSPLHF.

The genes are TRBV9 and TRBJ2-7. CDR3 size: 14 residues. Germline V gene data show CDR1 as SGDLS and CDR2 as YYNGEE. CDR3: CASSVVGGSYEQYF.